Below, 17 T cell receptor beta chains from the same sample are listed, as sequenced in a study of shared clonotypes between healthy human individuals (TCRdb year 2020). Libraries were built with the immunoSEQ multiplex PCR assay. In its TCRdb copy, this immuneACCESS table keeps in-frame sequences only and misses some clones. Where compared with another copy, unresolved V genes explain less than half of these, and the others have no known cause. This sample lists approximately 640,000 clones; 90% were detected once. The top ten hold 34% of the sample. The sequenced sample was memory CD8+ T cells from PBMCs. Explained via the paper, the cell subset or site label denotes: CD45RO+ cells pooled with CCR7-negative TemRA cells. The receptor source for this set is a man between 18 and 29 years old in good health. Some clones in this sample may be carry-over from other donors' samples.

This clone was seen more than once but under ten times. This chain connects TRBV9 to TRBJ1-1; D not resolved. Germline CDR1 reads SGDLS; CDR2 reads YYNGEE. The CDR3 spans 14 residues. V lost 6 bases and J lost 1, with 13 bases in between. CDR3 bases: TGTGCCAGCACCGTCGGTGGCGAGAACACTGAAGCTTTCTTT. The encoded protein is CASTVGGENTEAFF.

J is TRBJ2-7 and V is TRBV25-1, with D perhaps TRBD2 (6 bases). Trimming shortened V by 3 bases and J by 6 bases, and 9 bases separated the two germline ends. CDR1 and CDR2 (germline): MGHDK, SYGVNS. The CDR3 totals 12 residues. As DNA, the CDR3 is TGTGCCAGCAGTGACCCGGGGGTCGAGCAGTACTTC. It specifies CASSDPGVEQYF.

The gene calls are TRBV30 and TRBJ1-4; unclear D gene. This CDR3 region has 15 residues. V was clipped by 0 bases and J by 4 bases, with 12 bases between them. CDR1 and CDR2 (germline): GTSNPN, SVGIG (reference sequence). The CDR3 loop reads CAWSVWSSLNEKLFF. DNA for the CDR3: TGTGCCTGGAGTGTTTGGAGTTCCCTTAATGAAAAACTGTTTTTT.

CDR3 coding DNA: TGTGCCAGCAGTTTAGGTCCAGCGGGGTTATACAATGAGCAGTTCTTC. It is translated as CASSLGPAGLYNEQFF. The V gene is TRBV28, the J gene TRBJ2-1; TRBD2 matches 7 bases. V lost 2 bases to trimming and J lost 4 bases; unmatched junction nucleotides: 8. Per germline, CDR1 MDHEN and CDR2 SYDVKM. The CDR3 loop spans 16 amino acids.

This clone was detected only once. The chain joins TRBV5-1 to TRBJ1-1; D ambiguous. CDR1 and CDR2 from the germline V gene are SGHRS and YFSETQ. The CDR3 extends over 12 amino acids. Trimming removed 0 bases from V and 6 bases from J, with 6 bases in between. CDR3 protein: CASSLGQAEAFF. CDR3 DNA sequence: TGCGCCAGCAGCTTGGGACAAGCTGAAGCTTTCTTT. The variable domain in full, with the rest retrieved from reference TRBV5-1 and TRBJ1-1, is KAGVTQTPRYLIKTRGQQVTLSCSPISGHRSVSWYQQTPGQGLQFLFEYFSETQRNKGNFPGRFSGRQFSNSRSEMNVSTLELGDSALYLCASSLGQAEAFFGQGTRLTVV.

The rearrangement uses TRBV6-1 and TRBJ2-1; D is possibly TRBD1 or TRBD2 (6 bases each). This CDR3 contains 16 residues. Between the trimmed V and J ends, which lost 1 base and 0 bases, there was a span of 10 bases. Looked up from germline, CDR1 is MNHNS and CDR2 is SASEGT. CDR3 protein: CASSEVGGSSYNEQFF. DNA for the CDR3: TGTGCCAGCAGTGAAGTAGGGGGGAGCTCCTACAATGAGCAGTTCTTC.

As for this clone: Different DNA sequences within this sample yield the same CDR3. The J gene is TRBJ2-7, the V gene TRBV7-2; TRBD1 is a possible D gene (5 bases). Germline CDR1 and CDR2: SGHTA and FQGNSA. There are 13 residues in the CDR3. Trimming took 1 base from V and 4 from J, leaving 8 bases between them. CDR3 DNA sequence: TGTGCCAGCAGCTTAGTAGGGGTTTACGAGCAGTACTTC. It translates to CASSLVGVYEQYF.

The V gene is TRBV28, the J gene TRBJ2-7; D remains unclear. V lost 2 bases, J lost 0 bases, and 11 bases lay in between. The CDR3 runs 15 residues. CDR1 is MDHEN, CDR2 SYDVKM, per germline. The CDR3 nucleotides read TGTGCCAGCAGTTTAGAACATGGAAGCTCCTACGAGCAGTACTTC. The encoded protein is CASSLEHGSSYEQYF.

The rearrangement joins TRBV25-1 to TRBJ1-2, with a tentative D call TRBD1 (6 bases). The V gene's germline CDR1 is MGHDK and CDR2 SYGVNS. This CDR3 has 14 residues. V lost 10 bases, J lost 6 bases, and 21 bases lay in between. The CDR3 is CAIPVGGPGDGYTF. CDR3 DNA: TGTGCCATCCCTGTTGGGGGCCCGGGGGATGGCTACACCTTC.

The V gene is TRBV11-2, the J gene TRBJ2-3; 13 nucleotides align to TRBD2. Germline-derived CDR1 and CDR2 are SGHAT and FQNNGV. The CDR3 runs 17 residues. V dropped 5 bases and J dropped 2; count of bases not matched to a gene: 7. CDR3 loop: CASSRRTSGSNTDTQYF. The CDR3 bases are TGTGCCAGCAGCCGAAGGACTAGCGGGAGCAACACAGATACGCAGTATTTT.

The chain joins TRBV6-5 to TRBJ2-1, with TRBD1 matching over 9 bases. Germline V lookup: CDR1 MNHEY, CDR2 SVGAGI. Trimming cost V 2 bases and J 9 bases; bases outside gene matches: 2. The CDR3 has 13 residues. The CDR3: CASSYTGGSEQFF. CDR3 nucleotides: TGTGCCAGCAGTTACACAGGGGGCAGTGAGCAGTTCTTC.

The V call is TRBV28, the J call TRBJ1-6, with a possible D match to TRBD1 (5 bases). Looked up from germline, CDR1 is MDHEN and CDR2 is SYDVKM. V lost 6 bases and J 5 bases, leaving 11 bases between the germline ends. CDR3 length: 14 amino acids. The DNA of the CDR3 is TGTGCCAGCAGCACGATGGGGGATAATTCACCCCTCCACTTT. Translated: CASSTMGDNSPLHF.

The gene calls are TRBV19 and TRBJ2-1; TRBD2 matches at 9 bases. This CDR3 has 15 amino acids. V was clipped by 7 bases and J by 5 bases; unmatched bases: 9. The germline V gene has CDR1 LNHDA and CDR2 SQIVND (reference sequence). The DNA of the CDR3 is TGTGCCAGTACGAGTTGGGAGCGGGGGGACAATGAGCAGTTCTTC. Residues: CASTSWERGDNEQFF.

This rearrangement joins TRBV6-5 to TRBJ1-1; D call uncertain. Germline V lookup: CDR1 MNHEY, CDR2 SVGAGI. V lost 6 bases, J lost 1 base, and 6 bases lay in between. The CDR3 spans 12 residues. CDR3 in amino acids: CASRDSNTEAFF. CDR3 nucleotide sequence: TGTGCCAGCAGGGACTCGAACACTGAAGCTTTCTTT.

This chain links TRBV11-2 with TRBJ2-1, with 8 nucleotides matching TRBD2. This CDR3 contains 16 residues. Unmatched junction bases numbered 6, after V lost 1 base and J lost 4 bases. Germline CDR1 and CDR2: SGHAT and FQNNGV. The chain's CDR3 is CASSLVHTSGYNEQFF. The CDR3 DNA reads TGTGCCAGCAGCTTAGTACATACTAGCGGTTACAATGAGCAGTTCTTC.

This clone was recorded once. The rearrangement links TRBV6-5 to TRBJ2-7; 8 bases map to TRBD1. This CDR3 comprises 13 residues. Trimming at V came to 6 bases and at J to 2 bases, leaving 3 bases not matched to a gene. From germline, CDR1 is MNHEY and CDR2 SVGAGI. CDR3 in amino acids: CASSYRGTYEQYF. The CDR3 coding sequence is TGTGCCAGCAGCTACAGGGGGACCTACGAGCAGTACTTC.

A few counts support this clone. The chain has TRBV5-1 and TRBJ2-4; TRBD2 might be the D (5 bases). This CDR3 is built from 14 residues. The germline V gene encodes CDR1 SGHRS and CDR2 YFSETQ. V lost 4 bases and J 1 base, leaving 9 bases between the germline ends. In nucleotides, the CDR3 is TGCGCCAGCAGCCCAGGAGGTGCCAAAAACATTCAGTACTTC. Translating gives CASSPGGAKNIQYF.